The clone carrying this T cell receptor (beta chain) was recorded at least ten times. No cell sorting was done before RNA was extracted from the tissue. This non-tumor lung sample came from over 3 cm beyond the tumor edge. Three rounds of nested PCR, following a modified ARM-PCR protocol, produced the TCRbeta library. TCRdb analysed the multiplex PCR reads with MiXCR anew, one entry per CDR3 protein. Found here are 65,000 to 75,000 distinct CDR3 sequences, about 77% of them singletons; the top ten hold more than 40%. Deletions cut 4 bases from V and 0 bases from J, with 9 bases between. CDR3 size: 13 residues. Germline V CDR1 and CDR2: SQVTM, ANQGSEA. This sample stems from a study of tumor and adjacent non-tumor tissue in lung cancer. The wider study: There were about twelve adenocarcinoma, 2 squamous cell carcinoma and 1 small cell lung cancer cases.

The TCR was taken from a man aged 55 to 69 with non-small cell lung cancer. The source material was distant non-tumor lung tissue. This sequence joins TRBV29-1 and TRBJ1-1; D unclear. The CDR3 loop is CSVGREMNTEAFF. CDR3 in DNA: TGCAGCGTTGGGAGGGAGATGAACACTGAAGCTTTCTTT.